This T cell receptor beta chain was identified during a study of human T cells and chemical hapten exposure. V trimming: 1 base; J trimming: 0 bases; junction bases outside the gene matches: 3. The CDR3 runs to 18 residues. Germline-derived CDR1 and CDR2 are SEHNR and FQNEAQ (reference sequence). This clonotype has a handful of counts. Antigen specificity is unknown. Original analysis: A per-sample median of around 100,000 TCRs was observed, with a range of 23,224 to 690,600. TCRdb itself ran the RACE reads through MiXCR, one entry per CDR3 protein. Clone size and V and J calls follow TCRdb, not the original study. The repertoire includes around 350,000 distinct CDR3 sequences, 4.5% to 5.5% of them detected once, and roughly 8.2% sits in the top ten. The study, taken as a whole, reports: Having alopecia, donors may respond immunologically unlike healthy people. TCRs exceeding a frequency of 1 in 1000 stayed unchanged under DPC sensitization.

Time point specified: pre-sensitization, week 0. Treatment defined: therapeutic diphenylcyclopropenone sensitization with weekly scalp DPC. J is TRBJ2-1 and V is TRBV7-9, with 13 bases lining up with TRBD2. The sequence came from a woman aged 18-30 years with alopecia areata. Some clones in this sample may be carry-over from other donors' samples. The sample here was whole blood, taken in connection with sensitization to the hapten diphenylcyclopropenone (DPC). The CDR3 here is CASSLGTSGGLSYNEQFF. In nucleotides, the CDR3 is TGTGCCAGCAGCTTAGGGACTAGCGGGGGCCTCTCCTACAATGAGCAGTTCTTC.